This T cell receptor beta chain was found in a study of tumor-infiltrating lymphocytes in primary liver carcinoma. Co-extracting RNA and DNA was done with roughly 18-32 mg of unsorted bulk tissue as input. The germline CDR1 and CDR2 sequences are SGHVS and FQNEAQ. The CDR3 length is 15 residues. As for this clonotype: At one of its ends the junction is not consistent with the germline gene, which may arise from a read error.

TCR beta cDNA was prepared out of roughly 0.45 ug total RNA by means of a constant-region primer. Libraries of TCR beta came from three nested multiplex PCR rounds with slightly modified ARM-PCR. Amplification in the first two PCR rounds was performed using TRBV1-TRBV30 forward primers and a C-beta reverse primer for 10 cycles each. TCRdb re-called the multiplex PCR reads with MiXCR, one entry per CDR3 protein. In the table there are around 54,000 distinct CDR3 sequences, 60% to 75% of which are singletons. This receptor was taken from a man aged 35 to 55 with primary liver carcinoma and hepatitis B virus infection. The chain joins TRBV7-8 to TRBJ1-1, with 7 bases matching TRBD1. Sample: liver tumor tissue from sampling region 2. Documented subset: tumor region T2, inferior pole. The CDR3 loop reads CAGSSGGRVNTEAFF. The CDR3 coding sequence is TGTGCCGGCAGCTCAGGGGGGAGGGTGAACACTGAAGCTTTCTTT.